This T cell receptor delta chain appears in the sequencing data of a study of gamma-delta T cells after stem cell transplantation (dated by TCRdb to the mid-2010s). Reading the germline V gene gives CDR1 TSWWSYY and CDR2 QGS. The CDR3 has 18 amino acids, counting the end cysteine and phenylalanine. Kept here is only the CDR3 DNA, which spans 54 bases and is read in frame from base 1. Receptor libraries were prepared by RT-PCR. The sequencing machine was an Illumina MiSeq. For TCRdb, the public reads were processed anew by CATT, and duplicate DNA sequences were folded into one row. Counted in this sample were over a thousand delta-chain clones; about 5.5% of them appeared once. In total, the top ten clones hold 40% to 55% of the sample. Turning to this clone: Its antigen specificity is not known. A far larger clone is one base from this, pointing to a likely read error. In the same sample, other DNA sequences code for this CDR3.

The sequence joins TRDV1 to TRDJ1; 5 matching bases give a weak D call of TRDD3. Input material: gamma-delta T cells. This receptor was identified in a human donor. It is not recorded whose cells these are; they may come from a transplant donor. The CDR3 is CALGDSTKGGEYTDKLIF. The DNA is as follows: TGTGCCCTTGGGGACAGTACCAAGGGCGGGGAGTACACCGATAAACTCATCTTT.